The 2 T cell receptor beta chains given below trace back to one sample, sequenced in a study of regulatory T cells in long-lasting Graves disease. Described time point: persistent/refractory GD, antithyroid drugs over 5 years with positive TRAb. Following extraction of RNA from PBMCs, that RNA was used to make the TCR library. Both iRepertoire HTBI primers and Arm-PCR of CDR3 regions were used to build the TCR beta libraries. TCRdb analysed the multiplex PCR reads with MiXCR anew, one entry per CDR3 protein. The sample contains around 460,000 distinct CDR3 sequences, about 20% of which appear only once. Here the sequenced sample was peripheral blood mononuclear cells (PBMCs), taken when the disease was refractory, from a patient treated with antithyroid drugs. The receptors were sampled from a female donor with Graves disease.

This clonotype was seen many times. The chain links TRBV12-3 or TRBV12-4 to TRBJ1-1; unclear D gene. This CDR3 region has 14 residues. Deletions cut 5 bases from V and 0 bases from J, with 10 bases between. CDR3 loop: CASSPVTVNTEAFF. The CDR3 DNA is TGTGCCAGCAGTCCCGTAACTGTGAACACTGAAGCTTTCTTT.

The chain couples TRBV7-9 to TRBJ1-2; D might be TRBD1 (5 bases). The CDR3 extends over 15 amino acids. The V end lost 1 base, the J end lost 4 bases, and 13 bases lay between the germline ends. Germline CDR1 SEHNR, CDR2 FQNEAQ (reference sequence). The CDR3: CASSLEGSGIYGYTF. The DNA of the CDR3 is TGTGCCAGCAGCTTAGAAGGATCAGGGATCTATGGCTACACCTTC.